The next 20 T cell receptor beta chains were all read from a single sample in a study of PD-1 blockade in mismatch repair-deficient tumors. Repertoires were generated with immunoSEQ multiplex PCR, while TCRdb's copy carries only in-frame clones and drops some. Altogether around 100,000 clones are present, 60% to 85% being singletons, with the ten largest covering 4.7%. The input for sequencing was peripheral blood, taken 60 to 65 weeks after starting pembrolizumab. The receptors stem from an adult with mismatch repair-deficient cancer.

The chain links TRBV7-2 to TRBJ2-1; 7 bases align to TRBD2. Germline values: CDR1 SGHTA, CDR2 FQGNSA. The CDR3 sequence is 14 residues long. With 5 bases clipped from V and 8 bases from J, the junction kept 9 bases outside the gene matches. Here the CDR3 reads CASSPRRGRHEQFF. DNA for the CDR3: TGTGCCAGCAGCCCCCGGCGGGGGAGACATGAGCAGTTCTTC.

The rearrangement joins TRBV27 to TRBJ2-1, with 8 nucleotides matching TRBD1. V shed 3 bases and J 7 bases; nucleotides not matched to a gene: 8. The length of the CDR3 is 15 residues. Looked up from germline, CDR1 is MNHEY and CDR2 is SMNVEV (reference sequence). CDR3 nucleotide sequence: TGTGCCAGCAGTTTTTCCGGGACAGGTTTAAATGAGCAGTTCTTC. This gives the protein CASSFSGTGLNEQFF.

This clone has a handful of counts. The chain has TRBV6-1 and TRBJ2-7, with no clear D. The germline V gene has CDR1 MNHNS and CDR2 SASEGT. This CDR3 spans 14 amino acids. The V and J ends lost 6 bases and 0 bases respectively, with 12 bases between them. CDR3 nucleotides: TGTGCCAGCAGGGCGAGGCTGGACTCCTACGAGCAGTACTTC. Residues: CASRARLDSYEQYF.

The rearrangement joins TRBV29-1 to TRBJ1-1; tentative D call: TRBD1 (5 bases). The CDR3 length is 12 residues. Germline lookup yields CDR1 SQVTM and CDR2 ANQGSEA. Trimming shortened V by 5 bases and J by 1 base, and 8 bases separated the two germline ends. The chain's CDR3 is CSVFQGNTEAFF. The DNA of the CDR3 is TGCAGCGTTTTTCAGGGGAACACTGAAGCTTTCTTT.

The gene calls are TRBV18 and TRBJ2-3; D is unresolved. CDR1 is KGHSH, CDR2 LQKENI, per germline. The CDR3 spans 13 residues. V shed 3 bases and J shed 2 bases, with 6 bases lying between them. DNA for the CDR3: TGTGCCAGCTCACCGTCAGCCACAGATACGCAGTATTTT. Amino acids: CASSPSATDTQYF. The complete variable domain, with remaining parts taken from reference TRBV18 and TRBJ2-3, reads NAGVMQNPRHLVRRRGQEARLRCSPMKGHSHVYWYRQLPEEGLKFMVYLQKENIIDESGMPKERFSAEFPKEGPSILRIQQVVRGDSAAYFCASSPSATDTQYFGPGTRLTVL.

The chain uses TRBV7-8 and TRBJ1-5; TRBD1 agrees at 9 bases. Germline V gene lookup returns CDR1 SGHVS and CDR2 FQNEAQ. The CDR3 extends over 15 amino acids. The J segment lost 7 bases and the V segment lost 2 bases, leaving 6 bases of the junction unmatched. In nucleotides, the CDR3 is TGTGCCAGCAGCTTATTACAGGGGGCTCGGCAGCCCCAGCATTTT. Protein: CASSLLQGARQPQHF.

With regard to this clone: Mismatch with germline at one junction end may stem from a read error. The chain is built from TRBV19 and TRBJ2-5; D might be TRBD2 (6 bases). Looked up from germline, CDR1 is LNHDA and CDR2 is SQIVND (reference sequence). The CDR3 contains 13 residues. The CDR3 loop is CASSGTFQGTQYF. CDR3 sequence (DNA): TGTGCCAGTAGCGGGACTTTCCAAGGGACCCAGTACTTC.

The genes are TRBV29-1 and TRBJ2-3; no clear D. CDR1 SQVTM and CDR2 ANQGSEA come from the germline V gene. This CDR3 has 15 residues. V was cut by 3 bases and J by 4 bases, with 17 bases left in between. CDR3 amino acids: CSVDLDRPGPDTQYF. In DNA form, the CDR3 reads TGCAGCGTTGACCTTGACCGCCCGGGCCCAGATACGCAGTATTTT.

The chain recombines TRBV10-3 with TRBJ1-4; D not resolved. The ends were cut back, 4 bases at V and 7 bases at J, with 13 bases in the middle. CDR1 and CDR2 from the germline V gene are ENHRY and SYGVKD. The length of the CDR3 is 14 residues. CDR3 region: CAISVGGPGEKLFF. In nucleotides, the CDR3 is TGTGCCATCAGTGTAGGCGGACCGGGTGAAAAACTGTTTTTT.

This clone was observed a single time. The chain recombines TRBV5-1 with TRBJ2-5; perhaps D is TRBD1 or TRBD2 (6 bases each). CDR3 length: 14 residues. V shed 2 bases and J shed 5 bases, with 13 bases lying between them. Germline lookup yields CDR1 SGHRS and CDR2 YFSETQ. The CDR3 is CASSFRGQVETQYF. As DNA, the CDR3 is TGCGCCAGCAGCTTTCGGGGGCAGGTGGAGACCCAGTACTTC.

CDR3 sequence: CASSFEEGVEQYF. CDR3 bases: TGTGCCAGCAGCTTTGAGGAGGGGGTCGAGCAGTACTTC. The chain combines TRBV5-4 with TRBJ2-7; perhaps D is TRBD1 or TRBD2 (6 bases each). The germline V gene has CDR1 SGHNT and CDR2 YYREEE (reference sequence). V lost 2 bases to trimming and J lost 6 bases, with 12 bases between them. The CDR3 spans 13 residues.

This clone was observed a few times. The rearrangement links TRBV6-1 to TRBJ1-5; 9 nucleotides line up with TRBD1. Germline CDR1 MNHNS, CDR2 SASEGT. The CDR3 sequence is 14 residues long. With 5 bases clipped from V and 7 bases from J, the junction kept 6 bases outside the gene matches. DNA for the CDR3: TGTGCCAGCAGTCGGACAGGGGTTATGCAGCCCCAGCATTTT. This gives the protein CASSRTGVMQPQHF.

V gene TRBV11-2 combines with J gene TRBJ2-7; D ambiguous. The CDR3 is 14 residues long. The V and J ends lost 0 bases and 3 bases respectively, with 9 bases between them. Germline V gene lookup returns CDR1 SGHAT and CDR2 FQNNGV. The CDR3 DNA reads TGTGCCAGCAGCTTAGATGGAAGTTACTACGAGCAGTACTTC. Protein: CASSLDGSYYEQYF.

V gene TRBV27 combines with J gene TRBJ2-2, with TRBD2 identical over 12 bases. Trimming at V came to 3 bases and at J to 7 bases, leaving 3 bases not matched to a gene. The CDR3 spans 15 residues. CDR1 is MNHEY, CDR2 SMNVEV, per germline (reference sequence). The CDR3 reads CASSFTSGRIGELFF. Here the CDR3 DNA reads TGTGCCAGCAGTTTTACTAGCGGGAGGATCGGGGAGCTGTTTTTT.

The V call is TRBV19, the J call TRBJ1-2; no clear D. Germline V CDR1 and CDR2: LNHDA, SQIVND (reference sequence). V was clipped by 10 bases and J by 0 bases, with 6 bases between them. The length of the CDR3 is 11 residues. CDR3 residues: CAISSNYGYTF. The CDR3 DNA reads as TGTGCCATCTCGTCTAACTATGGCTACACCTTC. Variable domain in full (rest from reference TRBV19 and TRBJ1-2): DGGITQSPKYLFRKEGQNVTLSCEQNLNHDAMYWYRQDPGQGLRLIYYSQIVNDFQKGDIAEGYSVSREKKESFPLTVTSAQKNPTAFYLCAISSNYGYTFGSGTRLTVV.

The chain uses TRBV19 and TRBJ1-1, with D uncertain. V lost 4 bases and J 6 bases, leaving 12 bases between the germline ends. The CDR3 covers 13 residues. Germline CDR1 and CDR2: LNHDA and SQIVND (reference sequence). CDR3 sequence reads: CASSTSFGAEAFF. In nucleotides, the CDR3 is TGTGCCAGTAGTACATCCTTCGGCGCTGAAGCTTTCTTT. The whole variable domain, filled in from reference TRBV19 and TRBJ1-1, reads DGGITQSPKYLFRKEGQNVTLSCEQNLNHDAMYWYRQDPGQGLRLIYYSQIVNDFQKGDIAEGYSVSREKKESFPLTVTSAQKNPTAFYLCASSTSFGAEAFFGQGTRLTVV.

This clone is a singleton in its sample. In nucleotides, the CDR3 is TGTGCCAGCAGCGCGGGGGATACGCAGTATTTT. It translates to CASSAGDTQYF. The chain employs TRBV11-3 and TRBJ2-3, with D tentatively TRBD2 (6 bases). Germline V gives CDR1 SGHNT, CDR2 YENEEA. This CDR3 has 11 amino acids. V was shortened by 5 bases and J by 6 bases, with 6 bases between the two germline ends.

This sequence joins TRBV30 and TRBJ2-2, with D unclear. This CDR3 is 12 amino acids long. V shed 6 bases and J shed 7 bases, with 12 bases lying between them. Germline V gene sequence: CDR1 GTSNPN, CDR2 SVGIG (reference sequence). CDR3 DNA sequence: TGTGCCTGTCAAATAGCTAGCGGGGAGCTGTTTTTT. Translated: CACQIASGELFF.

In its sample, this clone was seen once. The chain is built from TRBV23-1 and TRBJ2-4; TRBD2 matches at 10 bases. TRBV23-1 belongs to the ORF category, with a function that is uncertain. J was trimmed by 7 bases and V by 2 bases; bases with no gene match: 5. CDR3 length: 15 residues. The CDR3 loop is CASSQLAGAGNIQYF. In DNA form, the CDR3 reads TGCGCCAGCAGTCAACTAGCGGGAGCAGGGAACATTCAGTACTTC.

This CDR3 reads CASSIRQGGGYTF. The CDR3 bases are TGTGCCAGTAGTATACGGCAGGGGGGTGGCTACACCTTC. This chain uses TRBV19 with TRBJ1-2; 7 bases are a match to TRBD1. The CDR3 is 13 residues long. Germline CDR1 and CDR2: LNHDA and SQIVND (reference sequence). J was trimmed by 7 bases and V by 2 bases; bases with no gene match: 4.